The T cell receptor beta chain under discussion was sequenced for a study of blood T cell repertoires in COVID-19. The table came from immunoSEQ multiplex PCR; TCRdb's copy has only in-frame clones and leaves some out. The top ten clones hold approximately 1% of a sample with about 370,000 clones, over 75% of them seen once. With V trimmed by 5 bases and J by 8 bases, 6 bases remained unmatched. The CDR3 covers 13 residues. Germline CDR1 SNHLY, CDR2 FYNNEI. V usage is TRBV2 and J usage is TRBJ1-2; 9 bases are a match to TRBD1. The sequencing input was PBMCs or T cells enriched from blood (not recorded which). This sequence was found in a man aged 18 to 30 who had recovered from COVID-19. CDR3 sequence reads: CASSWDRESGYTF. Written as DNA, the CDR3 is TGTGCCAGCAGTTGGGACAGGGAAAGCGGCTACACCTTC.